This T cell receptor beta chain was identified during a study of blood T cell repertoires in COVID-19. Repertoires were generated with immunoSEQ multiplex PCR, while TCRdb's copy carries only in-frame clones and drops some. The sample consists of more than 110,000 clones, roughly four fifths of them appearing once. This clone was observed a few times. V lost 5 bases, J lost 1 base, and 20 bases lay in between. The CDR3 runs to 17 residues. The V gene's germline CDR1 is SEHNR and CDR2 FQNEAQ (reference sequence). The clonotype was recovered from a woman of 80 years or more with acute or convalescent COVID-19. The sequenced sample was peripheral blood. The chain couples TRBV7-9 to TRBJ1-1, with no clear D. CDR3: CASSPSRGILANTEAFF. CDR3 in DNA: TGTGCCAGCAGCCCCTCGCGCGGGATCCTGGCGAACACTGAAGCTTTCTTT. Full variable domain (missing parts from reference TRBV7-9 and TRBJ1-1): DTGVSQNPRHKITKRGQNVTFRCDPISEHNRLYWYRQTLGQGPEFLTYFQNEAQLEKSRLLSDRFSAERPKGSFSTLEIQRTEQGDSAMYLCASSPSRGILANTEAFFGQGTRLTVV.